The 26 T cell receptor beta chains given below trace back to one sample, sequenced in a study of blood T cell repertoires in COVID-19. Clones were sequenced by immunoSEQ multiplex PCR, and TCRdb holds only the in-frame ones, with some missing. The table includes about 150,000 clones, around four fifths detected once. Material for sequencing was PBMCs or T cells enriched from blood (not recorded which). The source is a woman aged 45 to 65 with acute COVID-19.

The rearrangement links TRBV7-8 to TRBJ2-7; 7 nucleotides agree with TRBD1. From germline, CDR1 is SGHVS and CDR2 FQNEAQ. There are 14 residues in the CDR3. Losses at the gene ends were 1 base for V and 4 bases for J; bases not matched to a gene: 4. The CDR3 bases are TGTGCCAGCAGCTTAGGGGACAGTGCTTACGAGCAGTACTTC. Its translation is CASSLGDSAYEQYF.

This chain connects TRBV7-2 to TRBJ2-1, with 7 nucleotides matching TRBD2. Germline CDR1 and CDR2: SGHTA and FQGNSA. CDR3 length equals 15 residues. The J segment lost 4 bases and the V segment lost 1 base, leaving 4 bases of the junction unmatched. CDR3 nucleotide sequence: TGTGCCAGCAGCTTAGGGTCTAGCGGTTACAATGAGCAGTTCTTC. Encoded protein: CASSLGSSGYNEQFF.

The genes are TRBV29-1 and TRBJ1-1; D not certain. Germline-derived CDR1 and CDR2 are SQVTM and ANQGSEA. Between the trimmed V and J ends, which lost 4 bases and 1 base, there was a span of 10 bases. The CDR3 extends over 13 amino acids. The CDR3 loop is CSVGQIKNTEAFF. In DNA form, the CDR3 reads TGCAGCGTTGGCCAGATAAAGAACACTGAAGCTTTCTTT.

V gene TRBV29-1 combines with J gene TRBJ2-5, with 9 bases lining up with TRBD1. The ends lost 0 bases at V and 6 bases at J; junction bases unmatched: 8. CDR1 SQVTM and CDR2 ANQGSEA come from the germline V gene. CDR3 length: 15 residues. The CDR3 region has the DNA TGCAGCGTTGAAGATACAGGACAGGGGTGGAAGACCCAGTACTTC. This codes for CSVEDTGQGWKTQYF.

The chain links TRBV19 to TRBJ2-6; TRBD1 matches at 7 bases. The CDR3 loop spans 15 amino acids. Per germline, CDR1 LNHDA and CDR2 SQIVND (reference sequence). Trimming took 6 bases from V and 2 from J; bases not matched to a gene: 4. CDR3: CASRTGDAGANVLTF. The CDR3, as DNA: TGTGCCAGTAGAACAGGGGACGCTGGGGCCAACGTCCTGACTTTC.

This clone was counted a few times. The rearrangement uses TRBV4-1 and TRBJ1-1; D remains unclear. CDR3 length: 14 residues. Per germline, CDR1 MGHRA and CDR2 YSYEKL. V gave up 5 bases and J gave up 0 bases, with 10 bases separating them. CDR3 nucleotides: TGCGCCAGCAGCGGCCCCTTATTGAACACTGAAGCTTTCTTT. Translated, it gives CASSGPLLNTEAFF.

This clone was seen only a few times. CDR3 coding DNA: TGTGCCAGCAGCGTAAGGGGGCTCGGGACTGAAGCTTTCTTT. Its protein product is CASSVRGLGTEAFF. The genes are TRBV9 and TRBJ1-1; 7 bases agree with TRBD1. CDR3 length: 14 amino acids. Germline lookup yields CDR1 SGDLS and CDR2 YYNGEE. With 1 base clipped from V and 5 bases from J, the junction kept 5 bases outside the gene matches.

V is TRBV15 and J is TRBJ2-1; 9 bases fit TRBD2. Germline CDR1 is LNHNV and CDR2 is YYDKDF (reference sequence). The CDR3 consists of 16 residues. Trimming took 5 bases from V and 1 from J; bases not matched to a gene: 6. This CDR3 reads CATSGPGLASYNEQFF. Here the CDR3 DNA reads TGTGCCACCAGCGGCCCGGGACTAGCTTCCTACAATGAGCAGTTCTTC.

V usage is TRBV6-5 and J usage is TRBJ1-5, with 7 bases that match TRBD1. From germline, CDR1 is MNHEY and CDR2 SVGAGI. The CDR3 contains 15 residues. V was pared by 4 bases and J by 2 bases, with 5 bases of the junction left unmatched. The CDR3 loop is CASSWRRGRNQPQHF. CDR3 nucleotide sequence: TGTGCCAGCAGTTGGCGAAGGGGGCGCAATCAGCCCCAGCATTTT.

The rearrangement links TRBV2 to TRBJ2-3; D is unresolved. The CDR3 is made up of 13 amino acids. From germline, CDR1 is SNHLY and CDR2 FYNNEI. Trimming pared 2 bases from V and 2 bases from J, leaving 5 bases between. The CDR3 is CASSEQVTDTQYF. Here the CDR3 DNA reads TGTGCCAGCAGTGAACAGGTCACAGATACGCAGTATTTT.

This clone was observed a single time. The chain joins TRBV4-1 to TRBJ2-1, with 10 bases that match TRBD2. CDR1 and CDR2 (germline): MGHRA, YSYEKL. The CDR3 extends over 17 amino acids. Germline trimming cut 4 bases from V and 3 bases from J; bases unmatched to any gene: 9. The CDR3 DNA is TGCGCCAGCAGCCGCCTTACTAGCGGGGACTACTACAATGAGCAGTTCTTC. The encoded protein is CASSRLTSGDYYNEQFF.

The chain couples TRBV5-1 to TRBJ2-3; the match to TRBD1 covers 7 bases. Germline V gives CDR1 SGHRS, CDR2 YFSETQ. The CDR3 spans 16 residues. The junction had 12 bases not matched to a gene; V was cut back by 4 bases and J by 4 bases. The CDR3 coding sequence is TGCGCCAGCAGCCTGGGGCAGGGGGATTTAGCAGATACGCAGTATTTT. Residues: CASSLGQGDLADTQYF.

J is TRBJ2-7 and V is TRBV5-1, with 10 bases fitting TRBD1. Germline CDR1 SGHRS, CDR2 YFSETQ. V was pared by 0 bases and J by 5 bases, with 2 bases of the junction left unmatched. This CDR3 comprises 14 residues. The CDR3 DNA is TGCGCCAGCAGCTTGGTAGGGACAGGGGACGAGCAGTACTTC. It encodes CASSLVGTGDEQYF.

This clone was observed a handful of times. The chain joins TRBV2 to TRBJ1-6; D perhaps matches TRBD1 (5 bases). V was clipped by 6 bases and J by 7 bases, with 13 bases between them. Germline-derived CDR1 and CDR2 are SNHLY and FYNNEI. The CDR3 totals 14 residues. The CDR3: CASSPDGQNSPLHF. Written as DNA, the CDR3 is TGTGCCAGCAGCCCGGACGGACAAAATTCACCCCTCCACTTT.

The V call is TRBV4-2, the J call TRBJ2-2; 9 bases are a match to TRBD2. CDR1 and CDR2 (germline): LGHNA, YNFKEQ. There are 15 residues in the CDR3. V shed 1 base, J shed 3 bases, and the junction held 0 bases outside the gene matches. CDR3 bases: TGTGCCAGCAGCCAAGGGACTAGCGACACCGGGGAGCTGTTTTTT. This encodes CASSQGTSDTGELFF.

This chain joins TRBV7-9 and TRBJ2-1; a possible D gene is TRBD2 (5 bases). Deletions cut 0 bases from V and 7 bases from J, with 7 bases between. Germline V CDR1 and CDR2: SEHNR, FQNEAQ (reference sequence). CDR3 size: 13 residues. The CDR3 reads CASSLARVNEQFF. The CDR3 DNA reads TGTGCCAGCAGCTTAGCGCGGGTGAATGAGCAGTTCTTC.

The V gene is TRBV14, the J gene TRBJ2-2, with TRBD2 identical over 7 bases. CDR1 SGHDN and CDR2 FVKESK come from the germline V gene. V lost 2 bases to trimming and J lost 3 bases; unmatched junction nucleotides: 6. This CDR3 spans 16 amino acids. The CDR3 DNA reads as TGTGCCAGCAGCCAATTTGCGGGAGTTGACACCGGGGAGCTGTTTTTT. It encodes CASSQFAGVDTGELFF.

This rearrangement joins TRBV10-1 to TRBJ2-1; D might be TRBD1 (5 bases). V lost 6 bases to trimming and J lost 4 bases, with 13 bases between them. Germline values: CDR1 WNHNN, CDR2 SYGVQD (reference sequence). The CDR3 has 14 amino acids. The CDR3 protein is CASRQEPGYNEQFF. In nucleotides, the CDR3 is TGCGCCAGCAGACAGGAACCAGGTTACAATGAGCAGTTCTTC.

In its sample, this clone was seen a few times. The chain couples TRBV24-1 to TRBJ2-7; D may be TRBD2 (6 bases). The CDR3 spans 14 residues. Germline CDR1 and CDR2: KGHDR and SFDVKD. Trimming removed 7 bases from V and 6 bases from J, with 18 bases in between. For the CDR3, the DNA is TGTGCCACCAGGGCCGGGACTCATGGCACCGAGCAGTACTTC. It yields the protein CATRAGTHGTEQYF.

The rearrangement uses TRBV10-1 and TRBJ2-2; D perhaps matches TRBD2 (5 bases). Germline-derived CDR1 and CDR2 are WNHNN and SYGVQD (reference sequence). V lost 0 bases, J lost 4 bases, and 15 bases lay in between. The CDR3 sequence is 17 residues long. Here the CDR3 DNA reads TGCGCCAGCAGTGAGTCACCTAGAACGGGAATCACCGGGGAGCTGTTTTTT. Protein product: CASSESPRTGITGELFF.

The rearrangement links TRBV29-1 to TRBJ2-2, with 7 positions matching TRBD1. Germline V gene sequence: CDR1 SQVTM, CDR2 ANQGSEA. J gave up 4 bases and V 5 bases, and 10 bases lay outside the gene matches. This CDR3 has 15 residues. The CDR3 bases are TGCAGCGTTTCCGAGACAGGGAGCGGCACCGGGGAGCTGTTTTTT. Translation gives CSVSETGSGTGELFF.

This chain uses TRBV7-3 with TRBJ2-3, with 7 nucleotides matching TRBD1. CDR3 size: 14 residues. V gave up 3 bases and J gave up 5 bases; unmatched junction bases: 5. In germline, CDR1 is SGHTA, CDR2 FQGTGA. CDR3 residues: CASSFDRVGDTQYF. CDR3 sequence (DNA): TGTGCCAGCAGCTTCGACAGGGTCGGAGATACGCAGTATTTT.

The CDR3 sequence: CASSPYRVPNTGELFF. Written as DNA, the CDR3 is TGTGCCAGCAGTCCTTATCGGGTACCGAACACCGGGGAGCTGTTTTTT. This sequence joins TRBV27 and TRBJ2-2; D unclear. V was pared by 5 bases and J by 0 bases, with 13 bases between. Germline CDR1 MNHEY, CDR2 SMNVEV (reference sequence). The CDR3 extends over 16 amino acids.

This clone came up a few times. V usage is TRBV7-9 and J usage is TRBJ2-5; 8 positions agree with TRBD2. Germline loops: CDR1 SEHNR, CDR2 FQNEAQ (reference sequence). This CDR3 is built from 16 residues. The V segment lost 3 bases and the J segment 0 bases; nucleotides outside the gene matches: 6. The CDR3 DNA reads TGTGCCAGCAGCTTCTCGACGGGAGGGTACCAAGAGACCCAGTACTTC. Amino acids: CASSFSTGGYQETQYF.

The gene calls are TRBV2 and TRBJ2-7; a weak D match, TRBD2 (5 bases). CDR1 SNHLY and CDR2 FYNNEI come from the germline V gene. V lost 7 bases, J lost 0 bases, and 13 bases lay in between. This CDR3 comprises 14 residues. CDR3 DNA: TGTGCCAGCAATGAGCGTGGAGGCTCCTACGAGCAGTACTTC. Protein: CASNERGGSYEQYF. Together with reference TRBV2 and TRBJ2-7, the CDR3 gives the full variable domain: EPEVTQTPSHQVTQMGQEVILRCVPISNHLYFYWYRQILGQKVEFLVSFYNNEISEKSEIFDDQFSVERPDGSNFTLKIRSTKLEDSAMYFCASNERGGSYEQYFGPGTRLTVT.

The gene calls are TRBV7-2 and TRBJ1-5, with 9 bases fitting TRBD1. The ends lost 5 bases at V and 2 bases at J; junction bases unmatched: 7. Germline CDR1 SGHTA, CDR2 FQGNSA. This CDR3 spans 16 amino acids. CDR3 region: CASSRRQGGRNQPQHF. CDR3 DNA sequence: TGTGCCAGCAGCAGACGACAGGGGGGACGCAATCAGCCCCAGCATTTT.